The 17 T cell receptor beta chains below were found in one sample sequenced in a study of shared clonotypes between healthy human individuals. Only in-frame clones appear in the TCRdb table, and some are missing; sequencing was by immunoSEQ multiplex PCR. The table records around 1.9 million clones, about 93% of them present only once. Naive-designated CD8 cells lacked CD45RO, were positively enriched for CCR7, and omitted terminally differentiated effector memory CD45RA+ cells. The sequenced sample was naive CD8+ T cells from PBMCs. These receptors all come from a young man in good health. Some clones in this sample may be carry-over from other donors' samples.

This clone appeared once. The chain couples TRBV5-4 to TRBJ1-2, with no clear D. Germline lookup yields CDR1 SGHNT and CDR2 YYREEE (reference sequence). The CDR3 runs 12 residues. Trimming took 2 bases from V and 7 from J, leaving 9 bases between them. In DNA, the CDR3 is TGTGCCAGCAGCTTTTTGGTCAGTGGCTACACCTTC. This gives the protein CASSFLVSGYTF.

The chain carries TRBV29-1 and TRBJ2-7; possible D gene TRBD1, 5 bases. V lost 7 bases to trimming and J lost 0 bases, with 13 bases between them. Germline-derived CDR1 and CDR2 are SQVTM and ANQGSEA. CDR3 length equals 13 residues. The CDR3 here is CSARRQGSYEQYF. The CDR3 DNA is TGCAGCGCCCGAAGGCAGGGCTCCTACGAGCAGTACTTC.

The rearrangement links TRBV9 to TRBJ1-2, with 7 bases aligning to TRBD1. V lost 4 bases to trimming and J lost 6 bases; unmatched junction nucleotides: 15. The germline gives CDR1 SGDLS, CDR2 YYNGEE. The CDR3 sequence is 16 residues long. This CDR3 reads CASSYSRTGGLDGYTF. CDR3 DNA sequence: TGTGCCAGCAGCTATTCCCGGACAGGCGGATTGGATGGCTACACCTTC.

V gene TRBV5-1 combines with J gene TRBJ2-1, with no clear D. Germline V CDR1 and CDR2: SGHRS, YFSETQ. The CDR3 has 17 amino acids. Deletions cut 3 bases from V and 0 bases from J, with 16 bases between. CDR3 nucleotides: TGCGCCAGCAGCTCTCCGCCCGGGCAAAGCTCCTACAATGAGCAGTTCTTC. Amino acids: CASSSPPGQSSYNEQFF. Filled out from reference TRBV5-1 and TRBJ2-1, the complete variable domain reads KAGVTQTPRYLIKTRGQQVTLSCSPISGHRSVSWYQQTPGQGLQFLFEYFSETQRNKGNFPGRFSGRQFSNSRSEMNVSTLELGDSALYLCASSSPPGQSSYNEQFFGPGTRLTVL.

V is TRBV7-7 and J is TRBJ2-1; possible D gene TRBD1, 6 bases. Germline V gene sequence: CDR1 SSHAT, CDR2 FNYEAQ (reference sequence). The CDR3 covers 13 residues. V was pared by 5 bases and J by 7 bases, with 12 bases between. The CDR3 loop reads CASSHGGRNEQFF. The CDR3 DNA follows: TGTGCCAGCAGCCATGGGGGCCGGAATGAGCAGTTCTTC. Based on the CDR3 plus reference TRBV7-7 and TRBJ2-1, the full variable domain is GAGVSQSPRYKVTKRGQDVTLRCDPISSHATLYWYQQALGQGPEFLTYFNYEAQPDKSGLPSDRFSAERPEGSISTLTIQRTEQRDSAMYRCASSHGGRNEQFFGPGTRLTVL.

A few counts support this clone. The V and J genes are TRBV9 and TRBJ1-5; TRBD1 matches 9 bases. V was clipped by 2 bases and J by 5 bases; unmatched bases: 5. The CDR3 is made up of 15 amino acids. The germline CDR1 and CDR2 sequences are SGDLS and YYNGEE. The CDR3 loop reads CASSVGQGYDQPQHF. In DNA form, the CDR3 reads TGTGCCAGCAGCGTGGGACAGGGATACGATCAGCCCCAGCATTTT. The variable domain in full, with the rest retrieved from reference TRBV9 and TRBJ1-5, is DSGVTQTPKHLITATGQRVTLRCSPRSGDLSVYWYQQSLDQGLQFLIQYYNGEERAKGNILERFSAQQFPDLHSELNLSSLELGDSALYFCASSVGQGYDQPQHFGDGTRLSIL.

This chain links TRBV27 with TRBJ2-7; TRBD2 is a possible D gene (5 bases). CDR1 and CDR2 from the germline V gene are MNHEY and SMNVEV (reference sequence). V dropped 5 bases and J dropped 9 bases, with 29 bases sitting between them. This CDR3 region has 17 residues. The CDR3 is CASSPFRGDLNPDVQYF. CDR3 nucleotide sequence: TGTGCCAGCAGTCCATTCCGGGGTGACCTTAACCCCGACGTGCAGTACTTC.

The V and J genes are TRBV4-3 and TRBJ2-4; D is possibly TRBD2 (6 bases). This CDR3 spans 18 amino acids. Germline CDR1 reads LGHNA; CDR2 reads YSLEER. The germline V and J ends were trimmed by 1 base and 3 bases, with 19 bases remaining between them. The CDR3 region has the DNA TGCGCCAGCAGCCAAGTCCTTAGGCGGGATTGGGACAAAAACATTCAGTACTTC. It yields the protein CASSQVLRRDWDKNIQYF.

The rearrangement joins TRBV6-1 to TRBJ1-2; 7 bases align to TRBD1. This CDR3 spans 15 amino acids. The germline V gene has CDR1 MNHNS and CDR2 SASEGT. Trimming at V came to 3 bases and at J to 5 bases, leaving 9 bases not matched to a gene. CDR3 DNA sequence: TGTGCCAGCAGTGACTATGACAGGGTTAGGTATGGCTACACCTTC. This sequence encodes CASSDYDRVRYGYTF.

The chain couples TRBV5-1 to TRBJ2-7; D gene unclear. The V gene lost 0 bases and the J gene lost 6 bases, with 4 bases spanning the gap. The germline CDR1 and CDR2 sequences are SGHRS and YFSETQ. CDR3 length: 11 amino acids. The CDR3 here is CASSLVCEQYF. The CDR3 DNA reads as TGCGCCAGCAGCTTGGTCTGCGAGCAGTACTTC.

The rearrangement links TRBV15 to TRBJ1-2; TRBD1 is a possible D gene (5 bases). Germline lookup yields CDR1 LNHNV and CDR2 YYDKDF (reference sequence). The CDR3 contains 15 residues. V was pared by 5 bases and J by 6 bases, with 19 bases between. CDR3 nucleotide sequence: TGTGCCACCAGCCCCGGGGGGGAAGTAAGCGATGGCTACACCTTC. Translating it yields CATSPGGEVSDGYTF.

The chain joins TRBV27 to TRBJ2-7; D perhaps matches TRBD1 (6 bases). The CDR3 spans 14 residues. In germline, CDR1 is MNHEY, CDR2 SMNVEV (reference sequence). V lost 2 bases and J 5 bases, leaving 13 bases between the germline ends. The CDR3 region is CASSLETGWDEQYF. The DNA of the CDR3 is TGTGCCAGCAGTTTAGAGACAGGTTGGGACGAGCAGTACTTC.

The chain has TRBV19 and TRBJ2-4, with a possible D match to TRBD1 (6 bases). The germline CDR1 and CDR2 sequences are LNHDA and SQIVND (reference sequence). The ends were cut back, 5 bases at V and 8 bases at J, with 19 bases in the middle. The CDR3 extends over 15 amino acids. This CDR3 is CASSLGTRGWDIQYF. In DNA, the CDR3 is TGTGCCAGTAGTTTAGGGACCAGGGGCTGGGACATTCAGTACTTC.

The gene calls are TRBV19 and TRBJ2-1; D is uncertain. The ends were cut back, 6 bases at V and 4 bases at J, with 13 bases in the middle. The CDR3 has 14 amino acids. CDR1 and CDR2 (germline): LNHDA, SQIVND (reference sequence). CDR3 loop: CASRQPMPYNEQFF. As DNA, the CDR3 is TGTGCCAGTAGACAGCCCATGCCTTACAATGAGCAGTTCTTC.

The V call is TRBV4-3, the J call TRBJ2-3, with D perhaps matching TRBD1 (6 bases). Per germline, CDR1 LGHNA and CDR2 YSLEER. V lost 5 bases and J lost 3, with 12 bases in between. The CDR3 loop spans 14 amino acids. Written as DNA, the CDR3 is TGCGCCAGCAGCGCCCGGACAGAAACAGATACGCAGTATTTT. Translated, it gives CASSARTETDTQYF.

The chain carries TRBV15 and TRBJ2-2; 7 bases map to TRBD2. The CDR3 covers 17 residues. In germline, CDR1 is LNHNV, CDR2 YYDKDF (reference sequence). V shed 0 bases and J 0 bases; nucleotides not matched to a gene: 4. DNA for the CDR3: TGTGCCACCAGCAGAGAGGCGCTAGCGGCGAACACCGGGGAGCTGTTTTTT. It yields the protein CATSREALAANTGELFF. The full variable domain, completed using reference TRBV15 and TRBJ2-2, is DAMVIQNPRYQVTQFGKPVTLSCSQTLNHNVMYWYQQKSSQAPKLLFHYYDKDFNNEADTPDNFQSRRPNTSFCFLDIRSPGLGDTAMYLCATSREALAANTGELFFGEGSRLTVL.

The chain is built from TRBV2 and TRBJ2-3; 8 nucleotides line up with TRBD2. Germline lookup yields CDR1 SNHLY and CDR2 FYNNEI. With V trimmed by 6 bases and J by 0 bases, 5 bases remained unmatched. CDR3 length: 15 residues. The CDR3 region is CASRGTSFSTDTQYF. DNA for the CDR3: TGTGCCAGCAGGGGGACTAGTTTCAGCACAGATACGCAGTATTTT.